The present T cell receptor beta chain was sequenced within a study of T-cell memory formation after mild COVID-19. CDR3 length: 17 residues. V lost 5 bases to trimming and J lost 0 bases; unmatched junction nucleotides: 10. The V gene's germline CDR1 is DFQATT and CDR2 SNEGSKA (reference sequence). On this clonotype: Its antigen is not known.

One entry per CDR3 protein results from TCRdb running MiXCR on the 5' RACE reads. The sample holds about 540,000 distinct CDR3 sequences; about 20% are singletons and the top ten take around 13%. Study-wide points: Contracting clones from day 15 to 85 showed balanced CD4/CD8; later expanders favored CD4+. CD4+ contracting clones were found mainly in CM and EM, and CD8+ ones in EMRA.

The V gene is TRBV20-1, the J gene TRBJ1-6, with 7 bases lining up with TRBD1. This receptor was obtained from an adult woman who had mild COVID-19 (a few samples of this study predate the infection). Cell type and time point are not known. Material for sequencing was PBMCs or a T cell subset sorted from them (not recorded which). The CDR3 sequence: CSALPGQASSYNSPLHF. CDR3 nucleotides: TGCAGTGCTCTCCCAGGACAGGCGAGCTCCTATAATTCACCCCTCCACTTT.